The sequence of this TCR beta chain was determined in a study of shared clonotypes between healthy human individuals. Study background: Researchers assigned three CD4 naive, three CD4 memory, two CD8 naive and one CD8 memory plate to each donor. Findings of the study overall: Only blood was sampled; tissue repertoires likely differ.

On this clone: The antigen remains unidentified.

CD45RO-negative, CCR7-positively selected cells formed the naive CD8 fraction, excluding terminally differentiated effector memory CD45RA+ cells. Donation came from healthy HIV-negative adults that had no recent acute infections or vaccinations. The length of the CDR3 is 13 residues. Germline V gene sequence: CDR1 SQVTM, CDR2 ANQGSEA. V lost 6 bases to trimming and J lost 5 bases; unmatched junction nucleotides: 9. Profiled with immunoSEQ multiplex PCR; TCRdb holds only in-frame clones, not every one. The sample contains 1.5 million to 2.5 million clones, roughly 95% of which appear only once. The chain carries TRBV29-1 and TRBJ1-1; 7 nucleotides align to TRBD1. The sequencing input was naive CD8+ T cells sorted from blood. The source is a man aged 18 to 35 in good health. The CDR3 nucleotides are TGCAGCGTGGGTACAGGGGTGCGGACTGAAGCTTTCTTT. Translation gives CSVGTGVRTEAFF.